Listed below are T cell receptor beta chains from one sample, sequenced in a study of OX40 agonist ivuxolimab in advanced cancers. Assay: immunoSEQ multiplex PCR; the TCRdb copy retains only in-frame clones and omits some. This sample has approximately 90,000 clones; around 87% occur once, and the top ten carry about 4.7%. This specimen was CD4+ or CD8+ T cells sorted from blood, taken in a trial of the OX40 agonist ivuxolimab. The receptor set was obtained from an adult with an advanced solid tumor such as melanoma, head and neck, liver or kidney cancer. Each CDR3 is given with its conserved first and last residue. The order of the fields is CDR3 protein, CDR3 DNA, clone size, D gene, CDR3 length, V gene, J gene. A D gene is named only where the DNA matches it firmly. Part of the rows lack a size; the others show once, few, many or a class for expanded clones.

CDR3aa: CASSGQGGGDQPQHF
CDR3nt: TGTGCCAGCAGCGGGCAAGGGGGCGGCGATCAGCCCCAGCATTTT
abundance: NA
d_gene: TRBD1
len: 15
v_gene: TRBV7-2
j_gene: TRBJ1-5

CDR3aa: CASSATGPGYTF
CDR3nt: TGCGCCAGTAGTGCGACAGGGCCGGGCTACACCTTC
abundance: NA
d_gene: TRBD1
len: 12
v_gene: TRBV19
j_gene: TRBJ1-2

CDR3aa: CASSFDRKGDTQYF
CDR3nt: TGTGCCAGCAGCTTTGATAGGAAGGGGGATACGCAGTATTTT
abundance: NA
d_gene: NA
len: 14
v_gene: TRBV11-2
j_gene: TRBJ2-3

CDR3aa: CASSPMGALNTEAFF
CDR3nt: TGTGCCAGTAGCCCCATGGGGGCATTGAACACTGAAGCTTTCTTT
abundance: NA
d_gene: NA
len: 15
v_gene: TRBV19
j_gene: TRBJ1-1

CDR3aa: CASSPPGTPREQFF
CDR3nt: TGTGCCAGCTCACCACCCGGGACCCCACGGGAGCAGTTCTTC
abundance: NA
d_gene: NA
len: 14
v_gene: TRBV18
j_gene: TRBJ2-1

CDR3aa: CASSERSAGSGANVLTF
CDR3nt: TGTGCCAGCAGCGAACGCAGCGCCGGTAGTGGGGCCAACGTCCTGACTTTC
abundance: few
d_gene: NA
len: 17
v_gene: TRBV7-9
j_gene: TRBJ2-6

CDR3aa: CSARGDTEAFF
CDR3nt: TGCAGTGCCCGGGGGGACACTGAAGCTTTCTTT
abundance: NA
d_gene: NA
len: 11
v_gene: TRBV20-1
j_gene: TRBJ1-1

CDR3aa: CASSTKEDTEAFF
CDR3nt: TGTGCCAGCAGTACTAAAGAAGACACTGAAGCTTTCTTT
abundance: once
d_gene: NA
len: 13
v_gene: TRBV6-5
j_gene: TRBJ1-1

CDR3aa: CSVDIAGSGNTIYF
CDR3nt: TGCAGCGTTGATATAGCAGGCTCTGGAAACACCATATATTTT
abundance: once
d_gene: NA
len: 14
v_gene: TRBV29-1
j_gene: TRBJ1-3

CDR3aa: CASSLDLASDTQYF
CDR3nt: TGCGCCAGCAGCTTGGATCTAGCTTCAGATACGCAGTATTTT
abundance: NA
d_gene: NA
len: 14
v_gene: TRBV5-1
j_gene: TRBJ2-3

CDR3aa: CSVEATGGTGELFF
CDR3nt: TGCAGCGTTGAAGCGACAGGGGGAACCGGGGAGCTGTTTTTT
abundance: NA
d_gene: TRBD1
len: 14
v_gene: TRBV29-1
j_gene: TRBJ2-2

CDR3aa: CAWSVGVYEQYF
CDR3nt: TGTGCCTGGAGTGTTGGTGTCTACGAGCAGTACTTC
abundance: once
d_gene: NA
len: 12
v_gene: TRBV30
j_gene: TRBJ2-7

CDR3aa: CTSSFSDRRQPQHF
CDR3nt: TGTACCAGCAGTTTCTCCGACAGGCGACAGCCCCAGCATTTT
abundance: NA
d_gene: NA
len: 14
v_gene: TRBV28
j_gene: TRBJ1-5

CDR3aa: CASNSGPEEAFF
CDR3nt: TGTGCCAGCAATTCGGGCCCCGAGGAAGCTTTCTTT
abundance: NA
d_gene: NA
len: 12
v_gene: TRBV28
j_gene: TRBJ1-1

CDR3aa: CASSDSGQLNTEAFF
CDR3nt: TGTGCCAGCAGTGACTCGGGACAGCTAAACACTGAAGCTTTCTTT
abundance: NA
d_gene: TRBD1
len: 15
v_gene: TRBV27
j_gene: TRBJ1-1

CDR3aa: CASSYGTGVDEQYF
CDR3nt: TGTGCCAGCAGTTACGGGACAGGGGTGGACGAGCAGTACTTC
abundance: NA
d_gene: TRBD1
len: 14
v_gene: TRBV6-6
j_gene: TRBJ2-7

CDR3aa: CASTNPTYEQYF
CDR3nt: TGTGCCAGCACCAACCCGACCTACGAGCAGTACTTC
abundance: NA
d_gene: NA
len: 12
v_gene: TRBV6-1
j_gene: TRBJ2-7

CDR3aa: CASSPYEGGRSNEQFF
CDR3nt: TGTGCCAGCAGTCCGTACGAAGGGGGCAGGTCCAATGAGCAGTTCTTC
abundance: NA
d_gene: TRBD1
len: 16
v_gene: TRBV7-9
j_gene: TRBJ2-1

CDR3aa: CASSEQAGGGYEQFF
CDR3nt: TGTGCCAGCAGTGAACAGGCAGGGGGCGGGTATGAGCAGTTCTTC
abundance: once
d_gene: TRBD1
len: 15
v_gene: TRBV2
j_gene: TRBJ2-1

CDR3aa: CATSRDIKAFF
CDR3nt: TGTGCCACCAGCAGAGACATTAAAGCTTTCTTT
abundance: NA
d_gene: NA
len: 11
v_gene: TRBV15
j_gene: TRBJ1-1

CDR3aa: CAWSVSGINEKLFF
CDR3nt: TGTGCCTGGAGTGTTTCTGGGATTAATGAAAAACTGTTTTTT
abundance: NA
d_gene: NA
len: 14
v_gene: TRBV30
j_gene: TRBJ1-4

CDR3aa: CASSARGVKKFTEAFF
CDR3nt: TGTGCCAGTAGTGCCCGCGGGGTTAAAAAGTTCACTGAAGCTTTCTTT
abundance: NA
d_gene: NA
len: 16
v_gene: TRBV19
j_gene: TRBJ1-1

CDR3aa: CASRRGRGTETQYF
CDR3nt: TGTGCCAGCAGGAGGGGTCGGGGGACGGAGACCCAGTACTTC
abundance: NA
d_gene: NA
len: 14
v_gene: TRBV6-1
j_gene: TRBJ2-5

CDR3aa: CASSTRTGWNTEAFF
CDR3nt: TGCGCCAGCAGCACCCGGACAGGGTGGAACACTGAAGCTTTCTTT
abundance: NA
d_gene: TRBD1
len: 15
v_gene: TRBV4-3
j_gene: TRBJ1-1

CDR3aa: CASSQDRNTEAFF
CDR3nt: TGTGCCAGCTCACAAGACAGGAACACTGAAGCTTTCTTT
abundance: once
d_gene: NA
len: 13
v_gene: TRBV18
j_gene: TRBJ1-1

CDR3aa: CASSSGTSGRAVNEQFF
CDR3nt: TGTGCCAGCAGCTCCGGGACTAGCGGGAGGGCCGTTAATGAGCAGTTCTTC
abundance: once
d_gene: TRBD2
len: 17
v_gene: TRBV5-4
j_gene: TRBJ2-1